The 9 T cell receptor beta chains below come from one sample, sequenced in a study of T cell responses to AZD1222 COVID-19 vaccine. TCRdb's table, derived via immunoSEQ multiplex PCR, lists solely in-frame clones and lacks some. Here the sample spans 120,000 or so clones, around 89% being singletons. The sample in question was peripheral blood, obtained 28 days after the second AZD1222 dose. The receptor set was obtained from an adult who received the AZD1222 COVID-19 vaccine.

V gene TRBV23-1 combines with J gene TRBJ2-7, with D possibly matching TRBD2 (5 bases). TRBV23-1 is annotated as an ORF whose role is uncertain. Trimming pared 0 bases from V and 1 base from J, leaving 19 bases between. CDR3 size: 18 residues. This CDR3 reads CASSQSSAGTRKSYEQYF. DNA of the CDR3: TGCGCCAGCAGTCAATCGTCCGCAGGTACTAGGAAGTCCTACGAGCAGTACTTC.

V and J are TRBV2 and TRBJ1-6; D uncertain. The length of the CDR3 is 15 residues. The V and J ends lost 1 base and 10 bases respectively, with 14 bases between them. The germline gives CDR1 SNHLY, CDR2 FYNNEI. DNA for the CDR3: TGTGCCAGCAGTGAAGAGGTCCCCGAGGACTCACCCCTCCACTTT. It yields the protein CASSEEVPEDSPLHF.

This chain links TRBV4-1 with TRBJ2-7, with 8 positions matching TRBD1. The CDR3 consists of 15 residues. Germline V gene sequence: CDR1 MGHRA, CDR2 YSYEKL. Unmatched junction bases numbered 8, after V lost 4 bases and J lost 3 bases. CDR3 amino acids: CASSPLDRADYEQYF. The DNA for the CDR3 is TGCGCCAGCAGCCCACTGGACAGGGCAGACTACGAGCAGTACTTC.

The chain employs TRBV28 and TRBJ1-1; 8 bases are a match to TRBD1. The germline V gene has CDR1 MDHEN and CDR2 SYDVKM. V trimming: 6 bases; J trimming: 4 bases; junction bases outside the gene matches: 7. The CDR3 contains 14 residues. CDR3 in amino acids: CASRQGALFTEAFF. DNA of the CDR3: TGTGCCAGCAGGCAGGGGGCCCTATTCACTGAAGCTTTCTTT.

This rearrangement joins TRBV5-8 to TRBJ2-2, with no clear D. The CDR3 totals 12 residues. Germline CDR1 and CDR2: SGHTS and YDEGEE. Trimming pared 5 bases from V and 6 bases from J, leaving 8 bases between. The CDR3 reads CASSLVPGELFF. CDR3 sequence (DNA): TGTGCCAGCAGTCTGGTGCCCGGGGAGCTGTTTTTT.

The CDR3 region is CASSWPTGGMSSYTF. DNA for the CDR3: TGTGCCAGCAGTTGGCCGACAGGGGGCATGAGTAGCTACACCTTC. The V and J genes are TRBV6-1 and TRBJ1-2, with 10 bases lining up with TRBD1. Per the germline V gene, CDR1 is MNHNS and CDR2 is SASEGT. The CDR3 has 15 amino acids. Trimming removed 5 bases from V and 9 bases from J; junction bases left unmatched: 12.

CDR3 DNA: TGTGCCAGCAGCCCAGGGGCTGGATACAATGAGCAGTTCTTC. It encodes CASSPGAGYNEQFF. The J gene is TRBJ2-1, the V gene TRBV7-2; possibly TRBD1 for D (6 bases). The V and J ends lost 5 bases and 4 bases respectively, with 12 bases between them. This CDR3 spans 14 amino acids. Germline assignment: CDR1 SGHTA and CDR2 FQGNSA.

This sequence joins TRBV24-1 and TRBJ2-3; TRBD1 matches 9 bases. Germline CDR1 is KGHDR and CDR2 is SFDVKD. CDR3 size: 15 residues. The ends lost 4 bases at V and 5 bases at J; junction bases unmatched: 6. CDR3 in amino acids: CATSDPGQGRDTQYF. CDR3 DNA: TGTGCCACCAGTGACCCCGGACAGGGGAGAGATACGCAGTATTTT.

The chain is built from TRBV7-9 and TRBJ1-6, with a tentative D call TRBD1 (5 bases). With 2 bases removed from V and 5 bases from J, the gap between germline ends came to 10 bases. The CDR3 runs to 15 residues. Germline-derived CDR1 and CDR2 are SEHNR and FQNEAQ (reference sequence). The CDR3 sequence is CASSLRGGDNSPLHF. Written as DNA, the CDR3 is TGTGCCAGCAGCTTAAGGGGTGGGGATAATTCACCCCTCCACTTT.